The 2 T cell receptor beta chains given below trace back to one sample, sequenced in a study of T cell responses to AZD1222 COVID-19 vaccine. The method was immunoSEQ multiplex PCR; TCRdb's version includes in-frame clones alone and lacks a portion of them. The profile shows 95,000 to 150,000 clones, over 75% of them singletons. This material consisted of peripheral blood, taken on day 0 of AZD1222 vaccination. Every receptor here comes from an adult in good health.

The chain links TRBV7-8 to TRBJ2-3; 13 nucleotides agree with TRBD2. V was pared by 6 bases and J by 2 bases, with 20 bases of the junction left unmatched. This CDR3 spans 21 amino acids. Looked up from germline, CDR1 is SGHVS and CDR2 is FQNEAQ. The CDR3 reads CASRPAPWTSGRPTSTDTQYF. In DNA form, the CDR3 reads TGTGCCAGCAGACCAGCCCCCTGGACTAGCGGGAGACCGACCTCCACAGATACGCAGTATTTT. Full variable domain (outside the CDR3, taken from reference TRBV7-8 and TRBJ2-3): GAGVSQSPRYKVAKRGQDVALRCDPISGHVSLFWYQQALGQGPEFLTYFQNEAQLDKSGLPSDRFFAERPEGSVSTLKIQRTQQEDSAVYLCASRPAPWTSGRPTSTDTQYFGPGTRLTVL.

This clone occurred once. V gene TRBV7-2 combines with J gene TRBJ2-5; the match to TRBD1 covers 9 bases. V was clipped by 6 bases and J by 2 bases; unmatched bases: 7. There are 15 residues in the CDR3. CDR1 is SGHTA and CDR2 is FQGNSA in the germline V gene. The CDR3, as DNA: TGTGCCAGCAGTCTTCCTGGACAGGGGCAAGAGACCCAGTACTTC. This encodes CASSLPGQGQETQYF.